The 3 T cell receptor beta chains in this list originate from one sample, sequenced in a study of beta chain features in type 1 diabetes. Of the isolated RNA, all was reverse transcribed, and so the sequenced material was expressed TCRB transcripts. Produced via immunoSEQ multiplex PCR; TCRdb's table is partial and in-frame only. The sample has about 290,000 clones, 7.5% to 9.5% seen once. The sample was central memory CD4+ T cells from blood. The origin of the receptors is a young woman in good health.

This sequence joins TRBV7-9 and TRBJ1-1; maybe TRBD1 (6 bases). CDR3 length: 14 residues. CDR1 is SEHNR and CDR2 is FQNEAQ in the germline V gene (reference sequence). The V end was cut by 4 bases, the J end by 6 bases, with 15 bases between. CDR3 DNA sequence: TGTGCCAGCAGCTCCCTTTTAGGGGGGTCTGAAGCTTTCTTT. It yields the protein CASSSLLGGSEAFF.

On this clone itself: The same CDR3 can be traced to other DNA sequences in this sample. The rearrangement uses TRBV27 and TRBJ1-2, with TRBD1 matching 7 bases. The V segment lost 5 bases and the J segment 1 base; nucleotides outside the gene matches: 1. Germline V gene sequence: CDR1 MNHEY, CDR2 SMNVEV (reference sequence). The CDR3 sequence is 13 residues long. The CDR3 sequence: CASSRDSNYGYTF. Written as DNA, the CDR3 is TGTGCCAGCAGTCGGGACAGTAACTATGGCTACACCTTC.

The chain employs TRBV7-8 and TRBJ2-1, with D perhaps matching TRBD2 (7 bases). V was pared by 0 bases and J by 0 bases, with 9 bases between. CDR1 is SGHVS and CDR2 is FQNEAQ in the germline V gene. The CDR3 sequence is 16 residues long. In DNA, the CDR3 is TGTGCCAGCAGCTTAGCGAGGGGGGGCTCCTACAATGAGCAGTTCTTC. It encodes CASSLARGGSYNEQFF.